Below, 14 T cell receptor beta chains from the same sample are listed, as sequenced in a study of blood T cell repertoires in COVID-19. Sequencing used immunoSEQ multiplex PCR; TCRdb keeps in-frame clones, though not all of them. The repertoire has 120,000 to 150,000 clones, approximately 84% of them found once; the top ten carry under 7%. Sequenced material: PBMCs or T cells enriched from blood (not recorded which). The receptors were gathered from a man aged 40-49 years with acute COVID-19.

The genes are TRBV5-5 and TRBJ2-3, with D perhaps TRBD2 (5 bases). CDR1 and CDR2 (germline): SGHKS, YYEKEE (reference sequence). The CDR3 extends over 14 amino acids. V lost 5 bases and J lost 3, with 13 bases in between. CDR3 nucleotides: TGTGCCAGCAGGTTACTAGTTCATACAGATACGCAGTATTTT. This encodes CASRLLVHTDTQYF.

The gene calls are TRBV10-3 and TRBJ2-1; TRBD2 aligns across 10 bases. The CDR3 runs to 15 residues. The germline CDR1 and CDR2 sequences are ENHRY and SYGVKD. The J segment lost 4 bases and the V segment lost 4 bases, leaving 4 bases of the junction unmatched. The CDR3 loop is CAISGGTSAYNEQFF. CDR3 in DNA: TGTGCCATCAGTGGGGGGACTAGCGCTTACAATGAGCAGTTCTTC.

This clone came up a few times. The chain combines TRBV24-1 with TRBJ1-3; TRBD1 might be the D (5 bases). V shed 10 bases and J shed 0 bases, with 18 bases lying between them. Germline CDR1 and CDR2: KGHDR and SFDVKD. This CDR3 spans 16 amino acids. CDR3 nucleotides: TGTGCCACGCACCGTCGACGGGGGGACTCTGGAAACACCATATATTTT. It encodes CATHRRRGDSGNTIYF.

This clone was observed a single time. The rearrangement uses TRBV5-6 and TRBJ2-2; TRBD2 matches 7 bases. With 4 bases clipped from V and 6 bases from J, the junction kept 3 bases outside the gene matches. The germline gives CDR1 SGHDT, CDR2 YYEEEE. The CDR3 spans 13 residues. CDR3: CASSPGLAGELFF. The DNA for the CDR3 is TGTGCCAGCAGCCCAGGACTAGCCGGGGAGCTGTTTTTT. The full variable domain, with the rest looked up from reference TRBV5-6 and TRBJ2-2, is DAGVTQSPTHLIKTRGQQVTLRCSPKSGHDTVSWYQQALGQGPQFIFQYYEEEERQRGNFPDRFSGHQFPNYSSELNVNALLLGDSALYLCASSPGLAGELFFGEGSRLTVL.

This sequence joins TRBV18 and TRBJ2-7; the D gene is possibly TRBD1 (6 bases). CDR1 and CDR2 (germline): KGHSH, LQKENI. V dropped 3 bases and J dropped 6 bases, with 18 bases sitting between them. This CDR3 has 15 residues. This CDR3 is CASSPPRDKLLEQYF. In nucleotides, the CDR3 is TGTGCCAGCTCACCCCCCCGGGACAAGCTCCTCGAGCAGTACTTC.

The chain recombines TRBV5-1 with TRBJ2-1; 7 bases are a match to TRBD2. This CDR3 is 18 amino acids long. The germline CDR1 and CDR2 sequences are SGHRS and YFSETQ. J lost 4 bases, V lost 2 bases, and 15 bases had no gene match. CDR3 bases: TGCGCCAGCAGCTTCGTAGGGGAAGCGGGACTCCTTTACAATGAGCAGTTCTTC. Translation gives CASSFVGEAGLLYNEQFF.

The chain couples TRBV5-6 to TRBJ2-3; TRBD1 might be the D (6 bases). This CDR3 is built from 16 residues. Germline V gives CDR1 SGHDT, CDR2 YYEEEE. The V gene lost 1 base and the J gene lost 6 bases, with 18 bases spanning the gap. This CDR3 reads CASSLFQGFPGDTQYF. The DNA for the CDR3 is TGTGCCAGCAGCTTGTTCCAGGGGTTCCCAGGGGATACGCAGTATTTT.

This clone appeared once. The genes are TRBV5-1 and TRBJ2-7; 12 bases agree with TRBD1. The CDR3 loop spans 17 amino acids. Germline V gives CDR1 SGHRS, CDR2 YFSETQ. The junction had 9 bases not matched to a gene; V was cut back by 5 bases and J by 0 bases. The CDR3 protein is CASSFGTGGSSSYEQYF. As DNA, the CDR3 is TGCGCCAGCAGTTTCGGGACAGGGGGCTCTAGCTCCTACGAGCAGTACTTC.

V is TRBV11-2 and J is TRBJ1-4, with 10 bases that match TRBD1. The J segment lost 1 base and the V segment lost 5 bases, leaving 10 bases of the junction unmatched. The length of the CDR3 is 18 residues. CDR1 is SGHAT, CDR2 FQNNGV, per germline. The CDR3 nucleotides are TGTGCCAGCAGCCCTCAACCCGACAGGGGGCTAACTAATGAAAAACTGTTTTTT. Translating it yields CASSPQPDRGLTNEKLFF.

The V call is TRBV6-5, the J call TRBJ1-2; 7 bases are a match to TRBD1. CDR1 and CDR2 (germline): MNHEY, SVGAGI. This CDR3 spans 15 amino acids. V gave up 6 bases and J gave up 3 bases; unmatched junction bases: 10. CDR3 sequence: CASRRDSFSDYGYTF. CDR3 DNA: TGTGCCAGCAGACGGGACAGCTTTAGTGACTATGGCTACACCTTC.

The genes are TRBV4-3 and TRBJ1-2, with D uncertain. This CDR3 has 14 amino acids. CDR1 and CDR2 from the germline V gene are LGHNA and YSLEER. Trimming took off 0 bases at V and 8 bases at J, with 13 bases between the two ends. The CDR3 DNA is TGCGCCAGCAGCCAAGATTTCGGAGGGTTAGGCTACACCTTC. This codes for CASSQDFGGLGYTF.

The CDR3 DNA sequence: TGTGCCAGCAGCGAATCTCCGGGACAGATAATGAACACTGAAGCTTTCTTT. The encoded protein is CASSESPGQIMNTEAFF. The chain combines TRBV9 with TRBJ1-1, with 7 bases lining up with TRBD1. V was clipped by 3 bases and J by 0 bases; unmatched bases: 11. The germline V gene has CDR1 SGDLS and CDR2 YYNGEE. CDR3 length: 17 amino acids. The full variable domain, completed using reference TRBV9 and TRBJ1-1, is DSGVTQTPKHLITATGQRVTLRCSPRSGDLSVYWYQQSLDQGLQFLIQYYNGEERAKGNILERFSAQQFPDLHSELNLSSLELGDSALYFCASSESPGQIMNTEAFFGQGTRLTVV.

The chain joins TRBV5-4 to TRBJ1-2; no definite D call. There are 16 residues in the CDR3. Germline CDR1 SGHNT, CDR2 YYREEE (reference sequence). Trimming removed 0 bases from V and 8 bases from J, with 20 bases in between. The CDR3 DNA sequence: TGTGCCAGCAGCTTGGACATTGGGCTATCCGGGAGAGGCTACACCTTC. It is translated as CASSLDIGLSGRGYTF.

The chain links TRBV6-5 to TRBJ2-3, with D possibly TRBD1 on 6 matching bases. Germline lookup yields CDR1 MNHEY and CDR2 SVGAGI. Trimming took off 6 bases at V and 1 base at J, with 8 bases between the two ends. The CDR3 loop spans 13 amino acids. The CDR3 bases are TGTGCCAGCAGGACAGGAGGCACAGATACGCAGTATTTT. Protein sequence: CASRTGGTDTQYF.